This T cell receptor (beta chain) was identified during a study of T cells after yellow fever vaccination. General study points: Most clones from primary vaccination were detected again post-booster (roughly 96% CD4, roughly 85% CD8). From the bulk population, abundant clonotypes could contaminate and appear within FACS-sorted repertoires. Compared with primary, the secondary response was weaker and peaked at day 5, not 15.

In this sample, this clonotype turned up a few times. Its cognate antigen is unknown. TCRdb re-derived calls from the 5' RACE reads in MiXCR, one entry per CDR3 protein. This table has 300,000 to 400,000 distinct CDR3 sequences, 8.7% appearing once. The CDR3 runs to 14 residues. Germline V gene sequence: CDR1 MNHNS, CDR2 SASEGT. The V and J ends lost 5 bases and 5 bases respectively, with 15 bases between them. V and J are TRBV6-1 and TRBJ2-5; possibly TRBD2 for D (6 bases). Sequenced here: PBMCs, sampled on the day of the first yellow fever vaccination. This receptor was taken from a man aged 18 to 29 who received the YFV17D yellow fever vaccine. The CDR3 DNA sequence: TGTGCCAGCAGTCTTCAGCGTCGGGGGGAGACCCAGTACTTC. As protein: CASSLQRRGETQYF.